The rows below give T cell receptor beta chains drawn from one sample of a study of blood T cells in healthy people across ages. TCRdb processed the 5' RACE reads anew with MiXCR; each CDR3 protein has one entry. Found here are about 800,000 distinct CDR3 sequences, 55% to 75% of them singletons; the top ten hold about 20%. The sample was blood. The receptors stem from a young man in good health. The conserved cysteine and the conserved F or W are not part of the CDR3 here. A D gene is named only where the DNA matches it firmly.

j_call d_call v_call cdr3_aa
TRBJ2-1 - TRBV18 ASSLGPGRRQF
TRBJ2-5 - TRBV10-3 AISEPNGETQY
TRBJ2-7 TRBD2 TRBV15 ATSRDGTSPYEQY
TRBJ2-5 TRBD2 TRBV10-3 AISEASGGRETQY
TRBJ1-2 - TRBV7-2 ASSLNAGEGYGYT
TRBJ2-4 TRBD2 TRBV20-1 SARDLAGGRNIQY
TRBJ2-1 - TRBV19 ASSIRRPEQF
- TRBD1 TRBV11-1 ASSPDRGLYEQY
TRBJ1-5 - TRBV4-2 ASSQDINQPQH
TRBJ2-1 - TRBV5-1 ASSSTGSEQF
TRBJ1-6 - TRBV7-2 ASSLVGSDMRRGIALH
TRBJ2-6 - TRBV4-3 ASREGAGANVLT
TRBJ2-7 TRBD2 TRBV20-1 SASVSGLAGEGEQY
TRBJ2-5 - TRBV28 ASSYHTRVGGETQY
TRBJ1-2 - TRBV20-1 SPRGYT
TRBJ2-1 TRBD2 TRBV10-3 AIRSLTSGLNEQF
TRBJ2-5 - TRBV20-1 SALLRETQY
TRBJ2-7 - TRBV27 ASSLSGSHYEQY
TRBJ2-4 - TRBV7-9 ASSELLGVQY
- - TRBV6-5 ASSPSAGTSYEQY
TRBJ1-4 - TRBV13 ASSLARGGMPNEKLF
TRBJ2-1 TRBD2 TRBV7-2 ASRRLAGVHEQF
TRBJ1-1 - TRBV5-1 ASSSKGGSTEAF
TRBJ2-7 - TRBV7-2 ASSQYRDNEQY
TRBJ2-7 - TRBV4-1 ASSQGFSYEQY
TRBJ1-5 - TRBV25-1 ASSTAGSNQPQH
TRBJ2-5 TRBD2 TRBV20-1 SARERGKETQY
TRBJ2-4 - TRBV4-3 ASSQNEGPQWGSIAKNIQY
TRBJ2-1 TRBD1 TRBV6-6 ASSVPLRDRAYNEQF
TRBJ2-7 - TRBV7-2 ASSQTVEGIYEQY
TRBJ1-2 - TRBV4-2 ASSQDPEGILILGGYT
TRBJ2-5 - TRBV7-6 ASSLVWRGWVQY
TRBJ2-1 - TRBV5-1 ASSLGEAAPRNEQF
TRBJ2-7 TRBD2 TRBV29-1 SVWGLAGNEQY
TRBJ2-1 - TRBV4-3 ASSQDAPGLAYREQF
TRBJ2-3 TRBD2 TRBV27 ASSAGLAGTQY
TRBJ2-5 - TRBV12-5 ASGLEWGTQY